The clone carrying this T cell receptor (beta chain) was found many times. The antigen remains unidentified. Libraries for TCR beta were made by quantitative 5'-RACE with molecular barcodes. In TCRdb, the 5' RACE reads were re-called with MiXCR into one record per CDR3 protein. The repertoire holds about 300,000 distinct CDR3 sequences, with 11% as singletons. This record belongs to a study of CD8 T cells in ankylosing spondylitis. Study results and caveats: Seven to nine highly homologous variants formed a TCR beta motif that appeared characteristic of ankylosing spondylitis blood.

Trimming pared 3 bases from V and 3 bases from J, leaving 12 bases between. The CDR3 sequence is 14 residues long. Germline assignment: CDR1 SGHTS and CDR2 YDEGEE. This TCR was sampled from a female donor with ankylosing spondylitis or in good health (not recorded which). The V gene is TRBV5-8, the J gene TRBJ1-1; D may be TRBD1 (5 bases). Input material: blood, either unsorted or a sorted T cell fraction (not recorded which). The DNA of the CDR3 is TGTGCCAGCAGCTCCGGGGGGAGGGACACTGAAGCTTTCTTT. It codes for CASSSGGRDTEAFF.